These T cell receptor beta chains were read from a single sample in a study of neoadjuvant nivolumab and ipilimumab in lung cancer. Sequenced by immunoSEQ multiplex PCR; TCRdb stores in-frame clones only, minus some. The sample carries a few thousand clones, about 91% recorded once. The specimen was tumor tissue, collected after neoadjuvant nivolumab, alone or with ipilimumab, at or shortly before surgery. These receptor sequences come from an adult with non-small cell lung cancer. Both conserved end residues are part of each CDR3. Fields, in order: V gene, J gene, clone size, D gene, CDR3 length, CDR3 protein, CDR3 DNA. A D gene is named only where the DNA matches it firmly. The size of a clone is reported for some rows only, either as once, few or many, or as a class for expanded clones.

v_gene: TRBV5-1
j_gene: TRBJ2-5
abundance: -
d_gene: -
len: 14
CDR3aa: CASSLAGSEETQYF
CDR3nt: TGCGCCAGCAGCTTGGCAGGATCGGAAGAGACCCAGTACTTC

v_gene: TRBV5-8
j_gene: TRBJ1-1
abundance: -
d_gene: -
len: 13
CDR3aa: CASSRGGKTEAFF
CDR3nt: TGTGCCAGCAGCCGCGGGGGTAAAACTGAAGCTTTCTTT

v_gene: TRBV7-2
j_gene: TRBJ2-1
abundance: -
d_gene: -
len: 13
CDR3aa: CASSLGSYNEQFF
CDR3nt: TGTGCCAGCAGCTTAGGCAGCTACAATGAGCAGTTCTTC

v_gene: TRBV27
j_gene: TRBJ2-5
abundance: few
d_gene: -
len: 12
CDR3aa: CASSSRKETQYF
CDR3nt: TGTGCCAGCAGTTCCCGGAAAGAGACCCAGTACTTC

v_gene: TRBV11-2
j_gene: TRBJ1-1
abundance: -
d_gene: -
len: 13
CDR3aa: CASSKTGNTEAFF
CDR3nt: TGTGCCAGCAGCAAGACAGGGAACACTGAAGCTTTCTTT

v_gene: TRBV5-1
j_gene: TRBJ2-4
abundance: -
d_gene: -
len: 15
CDR3aa: CASSLPEGAGNIQYF
CDR3nt: TGCGCCAGCAGCCTTCCGGAGGGGGCGGGAAACATTCAGTACTTC

v_gene: TRBV5-6
j_gene: TRBJ2-1
abundance: -
d_gene: TRBD2
len: 15
CDR3aa: CASRLAGSSYNEQFF
CDR3nt: TGTGCCAGCAGATTAGCGGGGAGCTCCTACAATGAGCAGTTCTTC

v_gene: TRBV6-1
j_gene: TRBJ1-1
abundance: -
d_gene: -
len: 13
CDR3aa: CASSATGPSGAFF
CDR3nt: TGTGCCAGCAGCGCCACAGGCCCCTCGGGGGCTTTCTTT

v_gene: TRBV30
j_gene: TRBJ2-2
abundance: few
d_gene: -
len: 14
CDR3aa: CAWSRMQNTGELFF
CDR3nt: TGTGCCTGGAGTCGGATGCAGAACACCGGGGAGCTGTTTTTT

v_gene: TRBV29-1
j_gene: TRBJ2-1
abundance: -
d_gene: -
len: 12
CDR3aa: CSASAQGAIQFF
CDR3nt: TGCAGCGCCTCCGCCCAGGGAGCAATTCAGTTCTTC

v_gene: TRBV30
j_gene: TRBJ1-2
abundance: -
d_gene: TRBD1
len: 13
CDR3aa: CAWSPTGNYGYTF
CDR3nt: TGTGCCTGGAGTCCGACAGGGAACTATGGCTACACCTTC

v_gene: TRBV5-1
j_gene: TRBJ1-1
abundance: -
d_gene: -
len: 17
CDR3aa: CASSLGKAVYLNTEAFF
CDR3nt: TGCGCCAGCAGCTTGGGTAAGGCCGTTTACCTGAACACTGAAGCTTTCTTT

v_gene: TRBV10-1
j_gene: TRBJ2-7
abundance: -
d_gene: TRBD2
len: 15
CDR3aa: CASSDSGLAGDEQYF
CDR3nt: TGCGCCAGCAGTGACTCGGGACTAGCGGGGGACGAGCAGTACTTC

v_gene: TRBV5-1
j_gene: TRBJ2-5
abundance: -
d_gene: -
len: 14
CDR3aa: CASSPGGLQETQYF
CDR3nt: TGCGCCAGCAGCCCCGGGGGGCTCCAAGAGACCCAGTACTTC

v_gene: TRBV29-1
j_gene: TRBJ2-2
abundance: -
d_gene: TRBD1
len: 13
CDR3aa: CSGDSPNTGELFF
CDR3nt: TGCAGCGGGGACAGCCCGAACACCGGGGAGCTGTTTTTT

v_gene: TRBV7-9
j_gene: TRBJ2-7
abundance: -
d_gene: TRBD1
len: 15
CDR3aa: CASSPNRGPSYEQYF
CDR3nt: TGTGCCAGCAGCCCCAACAGGGGGCCCTCCTACGAGCAGTACTTC

v_gene: TRBV2
j_gene: TRBJ2-7
abundance: -
d_gene: -
len: 15
CDR3aa: CASREYPQGSYEQYF
CDR3nt: TGTGCCAGCCGCGAGTACCCTCAGGGCTCCTACGAGCAGTACTTC

v_gene: TRBV9
j_gene: TRBJ1-5
abundance: -
d_gene: -
len: 13
CDR3aa: CASSLRRSGPQHF
CDR3nt: TGTGCCAGCAGCCTAAGACGCAGCGGGCCCCAGCATTTT

v_gene: TRBV6-5
j_gene: TRBJ1-5
abundance: -
d_gene: TRBD1
len: 16
CDR3aa: CASSFKYRGLVQPQHF
CDR3nt: TGTGCCAGCAGTTTTAAGTACAGGGGGCTCGTTCAGCCCCAGCATTTT

v_gene: TRBV6-1
j_gene: TRBJ1-2
abundance: -
d_gene: -
len: 13
CDR3aa: CASSETAPYGYTF
CDR3nt: TGTGCCAGCAGTGAGACGGCGCCCTATGGCTACACCTTC